A selection of T cell receptor beta chains follows, all from one sample in a study of human T cells and chemical hapten exposure. One entry per CDR3 protein, called by TCRdb with MiXCR from the RACE reads. The repertoire consists of about 140,000 distinct CDR3 sequences, with approximately 12% occurring once and the leading ten covering around 1.4%. Here the sequenced sample was whole blood, taken in connection with sensitization to the hapten diphenylcyclopropenone (DPC). These receptor sequences come from a woman aged 50 to 60 with alopecia areata. Some clones in this sample may be carry-over from other donors' samples. Each CDR3 is given with its conserved first and last residue. Each record gives: clone size, D gene, V gene, J gene, CDR3 DNA, CDR3 protein. A D gene is named only where the DNA matches it firmly. Expanded clones are given a class, and other clones once, few, many or no size at all.

clone size: many
D gene: -
V gene: TRBV7-2
J gene: TRBJ2-7
CDR3 DNA: TGTGCCAGCAGCTCCGGGGACCGACTCTACGAGCAGTACTTC
CDR3 protein: CASSSGDRLYEQYF

clone size: few
D gene: -
V gene: TRBV11-2
J gene: TRBJ2-1
CDR3 DNA: TGTGCCAGCAGCCCGACCGGGGATGAGCAGTTCTTC
CDR3 protein: CASSPTGDEQFF

clone size: -
D gene: TRBD2
V gene: TRBV12-3/TRBV12-4
J gene: TRBJ2-3
CDR3 DNA: TGTGCCAGCAGTTACCACCCGGGACTAGCGGGCACAGATACGCAGTATTTT
CDR3 protein: CASSYHPGLAGTDTQYF

clone size: -
D gene: -
V gene: TRBV9
J gene: TRBJ1-6
CDR3 DNA: TGTGCCAGCAGCGTAGCTCAAGGGGAATCACCCCTCCACTTT
CDR3 protein: CASSVAQGESPLHF

clone size: many
D gene: -
V gene: TRBV5-1
J gene: TRBJ1-2
CDR3 DNA: TGCGCCAGCAGCTTGGACCCCAACTATGGCTACACCTTC
CDR3 protein: CASSLDPNYGYTF

clone size: few
D gene: -
V gene: TRBV6-5
J gene: TRBJ2-7
CDR3 DNA: TGTGCCAGCAGGGGCGACAGAATCCACGAGCAGTACTTC
CDR3 protein: CASRGDRIHEQYF

clone size: -
D gene: -
V gene: TRBV6-2/TRBV6-3
J gene: TRBJ2-1
CDR3 DNA: TGTGCCAGCAGTAGGCGGGACTTCAGCTCCTACAATGAGCAGTTCTTC
CDR3 protein: CASSRRDFSSYNEQFF

clone size: many
D gene: -
V gene: TRBV28
J gene: TRBJ1-2
CDR3 DNA: TGTGCCAGCAGTTTAGGGGCTCGACAGACATTCTTC
CDR3 protein: CASSLGARQTFF

clone size: few
D gene: -
V gene: TRBV7-2
J gene: TRBJ2-5
CDR3 DNA: TGTGCCAGCAGCTTGACAGTTTCGCCCATCGGGGGCCAGTACTTC
CDR3 protein: CASSLTVSPIGGQYF

clone size: few
D gene: -
V gene: TRBV30
J gene: TRBJ2-2
CDR3 DNA: TGTGCCTGGAGTGTACTGAGCGCCGGGGAGCTGTTTTTT
CDR3 protein: CAWSVLSAGELFF

clone size: few
D gene: TRBD1
V gene: TRBV10-1
J gene: TRBJ2-7
CDR3 DNA: TGCGCCAGCAGTGATACCCCGGACAGGGTGCGGTACTTC
CDR3 protein: CASSDTPDRVRYF

clone size: -
D gene: -
V gene: TRBV3-1
J gene: TRBJ2-5
CDR3 DNA: TGTGCCAGCAGCCAAGGGGTGGGAGCCTCCCAAGAGACCCAGTACTTC
CDR3 protein: CASSQGVGASQETQYF

clone size: -
D gene: TRBD2
V gene: TRBV28
J gene: TRBJ2-3
CDR3 DNA: TGTGCCAGCAGTTTAAGTAAATCGGGGACTAGCGGGAGGCATACGCAGTATTTT
CDR3 protein: CASSLSKSGTSGRHTQYF

clone size: many
D gene: -
V gene: TRBV27
J gene: TRBJ2-7
CDR3 DNA: TGTGCCAGCAGTGTAAGACCGGTTACCTACGAGCAGTACTTC
CDR3 protein: CASSVRPVTYEQYF

clone size: many
D gene: -
V gene: TRBV5-1
J gene: TRBJ1-2
CDR3 DNA: TGCGCCAGCAGCCCCCCGGGACTACTCTATGGCTACACCTTC
CDR3 protein: CASSPPGLLYGYTF

clone size: few
D gene: TRBD1
V gene: TRBV27
J gene: TRBJ1-5
CDR3 DNA: TGTGCCAGCAGTTCGAGGACAGGGCGGAATCAGCCCCAGCATTTT
CDR3 protein: CASSSRTGRNQPQHF

clone size: few
D gene: -
V gene: TRBV11-2
J gene: TRBJ2-1
CDR3 DNA: TGTGCCAGCACCCTTCAAGACAATGAGCAGTTCTTC
CDR3 protein: CASTLQDNEQFF

clone size: -
D gene: -
V gene: TRBV24-1
J gene: TRBJ1-1
CDR3 DNA: TGTGCCACCAGTGAGGGCGGCCTAGGGATGAACACTGAAGCTTTCTTT
CDR3 protein: CATSEGGLGMNTEAFF

clone size: many
D gene: -
V gene: TRBV11-2
J gene: TRBJ2-1
CDR3 DNA: TGTGCCAGCAGCTTAGGACAGTACAATGAGCAGTTCTTC
CDR3 protein: CASSLGQYNEQFF

clone size: -
D gene: TRBD1
V gene: TRBV12-3/TRBV12-4
J gene: TRBJ2-1
CDR3 DNA: TGTGCCAGCAGTTTACAGGGGGCTAGGCAGTTCTTC
CDR3 protein: CASSLQGARQFF

clone size: once
D gene: -
V gene: TRBV29-1
J gene: TRBJ2-3
CDR3 DNA: TGCAGCGTTGAAGAAAGCACAGATACGCAGTATTTT
CDR3 protein: CSVEESTDTQYF

clone size: few
D gene: -
V gene: TRBV5-5
J gene: TRBJ1-5
CDR3 DNA: TGTGCCAGCAGGCGGGACACCTATAGCAATCAGCCCCAGCATTTT
CDR3 protein: CASRRDTYSNQPQHF